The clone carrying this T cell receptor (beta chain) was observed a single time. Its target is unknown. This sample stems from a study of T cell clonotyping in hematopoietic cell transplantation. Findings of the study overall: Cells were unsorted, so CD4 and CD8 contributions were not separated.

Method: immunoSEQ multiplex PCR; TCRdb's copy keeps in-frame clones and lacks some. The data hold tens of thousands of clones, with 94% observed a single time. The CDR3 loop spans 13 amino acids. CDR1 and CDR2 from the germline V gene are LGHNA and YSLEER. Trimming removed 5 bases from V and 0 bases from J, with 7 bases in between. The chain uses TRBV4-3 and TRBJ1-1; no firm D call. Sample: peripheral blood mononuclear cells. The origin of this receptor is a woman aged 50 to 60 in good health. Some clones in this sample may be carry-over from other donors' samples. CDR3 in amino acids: CASSVRMNTEAFF. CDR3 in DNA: TGCGCCAGCAGCGTCCGCATGAACACTGAAGCTTTCTTT.